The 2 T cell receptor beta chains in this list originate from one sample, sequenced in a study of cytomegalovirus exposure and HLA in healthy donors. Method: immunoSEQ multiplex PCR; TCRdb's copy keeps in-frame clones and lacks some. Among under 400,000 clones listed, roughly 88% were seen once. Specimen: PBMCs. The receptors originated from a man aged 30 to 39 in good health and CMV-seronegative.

The CDR3 region is CASGRGNVVNTEAFF. The CDR3 DNA sequence: TGCGCCAGCGGGCGGGGGAACGTTGTGAACACTGAAGCTTTCTTT. The chain combines TRBV4-1 with TRBJ1-1, with TRBD1 as a possible D gene (5 bases). CDR3 length equals 15 residues. V dropped 8 bases and J dropped 0 bases, with 16 bases sitting between them. The germline gives CDR1 MGHRA, CDR2 YSYEKL.

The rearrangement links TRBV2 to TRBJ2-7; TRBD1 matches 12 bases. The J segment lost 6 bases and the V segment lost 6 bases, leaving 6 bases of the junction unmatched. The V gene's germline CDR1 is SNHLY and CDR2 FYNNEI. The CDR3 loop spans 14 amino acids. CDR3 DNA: TGTGCCAGCAGCCCCGGGACAGGGGGCGCCGAGCAGTACTTC. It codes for CASSPGTGGAEQYF.